Sequencing of this TCR beta chain was carried out in a study of blood T cell repertoires in COVID-19. Study-wide background: Samples came from the United States, Italy and Spain, spanning acute and convalescent COVID-19. T cells, B-cell-depleted T cells, or PBMCs provided the cDNA or gDNA that served as material.

Original processing methods: Amplifying reference gene primers gave estimates of nucleated cell counts. Profiled with immunoSEQ multiplex PCR; TCRdb holds only in-frame clones, not every one. V and J calls and clone size are those listed in that table; D and trimming were worked out from the DNA. The sample carries some 250,000 clones, roughly 80% recorded once. The V gene's germline CDR1 is SGHRS and CDR2 YFSETQ. The V end was cut by 0 bases, the J end by 9 bases, with 15 bases between. The CDR3 is made up of 14 amino acids. This sequence joins TRBV5-1 and TRBJ1-1; TRBD1 is a possible D gene (5 bases). Sequencing was performed on peripheral blood. The sequence derives from a woman in her late teens or twenties with acute or convalescent COVID-19. CDR3 sequence (DNA): TGCGCCAGCAGCTTGGATCAGGGTAGAGGTAAAGCTTTCTTT. It codes for CASSLDQGRGKAFF.